The T cell receptor (beta chain) under discussion was sequenced for a study of T cells in Graves' hyperthyroidism and ophthalmopathy. Study overall: Peripheral blood was obtained at initial diagnosis, preceding any treatment.

Turning to this clonotype: Its cognate antigen is unknown.

The source material, RNA transcripts, was used to amplify TCR beta CDR3 regions. Researchers ran a first-round RT-PCR on the TCR CDR3 using the HTBI primer set. TCRdb ran MiXCR on the multiplex PCR reads and lists one entry per CDR3 protein. The sample has 530,000 or so distinct CDR3 sequences; less than 25% are singletons. The study, taken as a whole, reports: Most thyroid clonotypes that were expanded above 0.001 also turned up in blood.

The source is a woman under 40 with Graves' ophthalmopathy. The material sequenced was blood.

The CDR3 coding sequence is TGTGCCAGCAGGACCCCAAGTCGGAGAACCAACACTGAAGCTTTCTTT. It encodes CASRTPSRRTNTEAFF. The chain joins TRBV6-1 to TRBJ1-1; D not certain. Trimming took 6 bases from V and 2 from J, leaving 19 bases between them. Germline V gene data show CDR1 as MNHNS and CDR2 as SASEGT. This CDR3 comprises 16 residues.